Listed here are 22 T cell receptor beta chains from one sample, sequenced in a study of sequential checkpoint blockade in melanoma. Treatment noted: randomized to nivolumab then ipilimumab (arm A) or the reverse (arm B). This table comes from immunoSEQ multiplex PCR, and its TCRdb copy is limited to in-frame clones, with some not included. The sample records 30,000 to 45,000 clones, approximately 91% being singletons. The specimen comprised CD8+ T cells sorted from blood (inferred from file names), sampled from a patient given nivolumab and ipilimumab in sequence. The receptors stem from a human donor with melanoma.

The V gene is TRBV19, the J gene TRBJ1-6; no reliable D call. With 5 bases removed from V and 7 bases from J, the gap between germline ends came to 9 bases. Per the germline V gene, CDR1 is LNHDA and CDR2 is SQIVND (reference sequence). The CDR3 spans 13 residues. DNA for the CDR3: TGTGCCAGTAGTCCGACGGGAAATTCACCCCTCCACTTT. Translation gives CASSPTGNSPLHF. Full variable domain (rest looked up from reference TRBV19 and TRBJ1-6): DGGITQSPKYLFRKEGQNVTLSCEQNLNHDAMYWYRQDPGQGLRLIYYSQIVNDFQKGDIAEGYSVSREKKESFPLTVTSAQKNPTAFYLCASSPTGNSPLHFGNGTRLTVT.

The chain uses TRBV19 and TRBJ2-7; D may be TRBD1 or TRBD2 (6 bases each). V was pared by 4 bases and J by 3 bases, with 10 bases between. CDR1 LNHDA and CDR2 SQIVND come from the germline V gene (reference sequence). The CDR3 spans 13 residues. The CDR3 loop is CASSTGGGYEQYV. CDR3 nucleotide sequence: TGTGCCAGTAGTACAGGAGGGGGCTACGAGCAGTACGTC.

The rearrangement links TRBV19 to TRBJ2-2, with D perhaps TRBD2 (6 bases). CDR3 length equals 12 residues. The V gene lost 7 bases and the J gene lost 8 bases, with 11 bases spanning the gap. Germline CDR1 is LNHDA and CDR2 is SQIVND (reference sequence). Written as DNA, the CDR3 is TGTGCCAGTAACGGGGGTTTAGGGGAGCTGTTTTTT. This gives the protein CASNGGLGELFF.

The rearrangement links TRBV27 to TRBJ2-7, with TRBD2 identical over 7 bases. After removal of 3 bases from V and 4 bases from J, the junction contained 9 bases not matched to a gene. Germline V gives CDR1 MNHEY, CDR2 SMNVEV (reference sequence). This CDR3 region has 15 residues. In DNA, the CDR3 is TGTGCCAGCAGTTTTGGGAGGGAGGCAGTGTACGAGCAGTACTTC. This codes for CASSFGREAVYEQYF.

This clone was detected only a few times. A read error may produce the germline difference seen at one junction end. The chain uses TRBV5-8 and TRBJ2-1, with TRBD2 as a possible D gene (5 bases). Per germline, CDR1 SGHTS and CDR2 YDEGEE. The CDR3 length is 14 residues. This CDR3 is CASSLPSSYNERFF. Here the CDR3 DNA reads TGTGCCAGCAGCTTGCCTAGCTCCTACAATGAGCGGTTCTTC.

The chain joins TRBV19 to TRBJ2-1; 10 bases align to TRBD1. The germline V gene encodes CDR1 LNHDA and CDR2 SQIVND (reference sequence). J gave up 6 bases and V 5 bases, and 16 bases lay outside the gene matches. The CDR3 is 18 residues long. CDR3 amino acids: CASSSRDRGETSANEQFF. DNA of the CDR3: TGTGCCAGTAGTTCCCGGGACAGGGGCGAAACTAGCGCCAATGAGCAGTTCTTC.

Comment on this clone: The junction does not match germline at one end; this may be a read error. As DNA, the CDR3 is TGTGCCAATAGTATTGGACAGGGGGCTTTCTACGAGCAGTACTTC. Translating it yields CANSIGQGAFYEQYF. The chain employs TRBV19 and TRBJ2-7, with 11 bases identical to TRBD1. The CDR3 is made up of 15 amino acids. The V gene's germline CDR1 is LNHDA and CDR2 SQIVND (reference sequence).

The genes are TRBV21-1 and TRBJ2-3; whether TRBD2, the table's D call, matches the DNA was not checked. TRBV21-1 is described as a pseudogene. CDR3 length: 19 amino acids. The CDR3 loop is CASSLTPPGLRPLTDTQYF. CDR3 DNA: TGTGCCAGCAGCCTTACCCCCCCGGGACTTAGACCTCTCACAGATACGCAGTATTTT.

This rearrangement joins TRBV7-6 to TRBJ2-5; D possibly corresponds to TRBD1 (5 bases). V lost 4 bases to trimming and J lost 0 bases, with 21 bases between them. The germline V gene encodes CDR1 SGHVS and CDR2 FNYEAQ. The CDR3 is 18 amino acids. This CDR3 reads CASSSRWGADTNQETQYF. The CDR3 coding sequence is TGTGCCAGCAGCTCACGTTGGGGTGCGGACACTAACCAAGAGACCCAGTACTTC.

V gene TRBV14 combines with J gene TRBJ2-3; 7 nucleotides agree with TRBD1. The CDR3 has 15 amino acids. Germline-derived CDR1 and CDR2 are SGHDN and FVKESK. J was trimmed by 5 bases and V by 2 bases; bases with no gene match: 7. CDR3 amino acids: CASSQLTGVIDTQYF. CDR3 sequence (DNA): TGTGCCAGCAGCCAATTAACAGGGGTAATAGATACGCAGTATTTT.

The genes are TRBV2 and TRBJ2-1; 9 bases align to TRBD2. Germline V gene sequence: CDR1 SNHLY, CDR2 FYNNEI. The CDR3 runs 14 residues. The ends lost 7 bases at V and 10 bases at J; junction bases unmatched: 11. CDR3 bases: TGTGCCAGCATTTTTAGCGGGAGAATGGGGGAGCAGTTCTTC. This translates into CASIFSGRMGEQFF.

The V call is TRBV11-2, the J call TRBJ1-6; 7 bases are a match to TRBD1. V shed 7 bases and J 4 bases; nucleotides not matched to a gene: 7. The germline V gene has CDR1 SGHAT and CDR2 FQNNGV. The CDR3 length is 15 residues. The CDR3 DNA reads as TGTGCCAGCACCGGGACAGAGTTTTATAATTCACCCCTCCACTTT. It yields the protein CASTGTEFYNSPLHF.

V and J are TRBV7-9 and TRBJ2-2; D might be TRBD2 (5 bases). The CDR3 has 14 amino acids. Germline CDR1 reads SEHNR; CDR2 reads FQNEAQ (reference sequence). V was shortened by 5 bases and J by 1 base, with 8 bases between the two germline ends. For the CDR3, the DNA is TGTGCCAGCAGCCCGGACTGGAACACCGGGGAGCTGTTTTTT. This codes for CASSPDWNTGELFF.

The chain recombines TRBV28 with TRBJ1-5, with D possibly TRBD1 on 5 matching bases. Between the trimmed V and J ends, which lost 2 bases and 7 bases, there was a span of 21 bases. Per germline, CDR1 MDHEN and CDR2 SYDVKM. The CDR3 has 17 amino acids. The CDR3 loop reads CASSLDSAGLLYQPQHF. Here the CDR3 DNA reads TGTGCCAGCAGTTTAGACAGCGCGGGACTACTATACCAGCCCCAGCATTTT.

The rearrangement links TRBV5-4 to TRBJ1-2, with D tentatively TRBD1 (6 bases). V was cut by 3 bases and J by 0 bases, with 12 bases left in between. CDR1 and CDR2 from the germline V gene are SGHNT and YYREEE (reference sequence). CDR3 length: 15 amino acids. Written as DNA, the CDR3 is TGTGCCAGCAGCTCGGCAGGGGCCTCTAACTATGGCTACACCTTC. Residues: CASSSAGASNYGYTF.

The genes are TRBV5-4 and TRBJ2-1; 10 nucleotides agree with TRBD2. This CDR3 is built from 15 residues. Trimming at V came to 0 bases and at J to 10 bases, leaving 7 bases not matched to a gene. Germline V gene lookup returns CDR1 SGHNT and CDR2 YYREEE (reference sequence). The CDR3 protein is CASSLGGLLAGEQFF. CDR3 DNA sequence: TGTGCCAGCAGCTTGGGGGGATTACTAGCGGGGGAGCAGTTCTTC.

This chain links TRBV27 with TRBJ2-5, with D maybe TRBD1 (6 bases). The J call could be wrong; TRBJ2-7 is a better fit for the DNA end. The CDR3 totals 13 residues. The germline gives CDR1 MNHEY, CDR2 SMNVEV (reference sequence). In nucleotides, the CDR3 is TGTGCCAGCAGTTTTACGGACAGCTACGAGCAGTACTTC. As protein: CASSFTDSYEQYF.

CDR3 DNA: TGTGCCAGCAGCTCGAGGGGACTTGTTGAGCAGTACTTC. Translation gives CASSSRGLVEQYF. The chain recombines TRBV28 with TRBJ2-7, with a possible D match to TRBD2 (6 bases). The germline CDR1 and CDR2 sequences are MDHEN and SYDVKM. The CDR3 is 13 residues long. V lost 6 bases and J 7 bases, leaving 16 bases between the germline ends.

This clone was detected only once. The chain carries TRBV4-1 and TRBJ1-5; 7 bases are shared with TRBD1. This CDR3 has 15 residues. From germline, CDR1 is MGHRA and CDR2 YSYEKL. J lost 1 base, V lost 3 bases, and 3 bases had no gene match. CDR3 region: CASSQPGQSNQPQHF. The CDR3 DNA follows: TGCGCCAGCAGCCAGCCGGGACAGAGCAATCAGCCCCAGCATTTT.

This chain joins TRBV27 and TRBJ2-2; TRBD1 agrees at 7 bases. With V trimmed by 6 bases and J by 7 bases, 8 bases remained unmatched. Germline V lookup: CDR1 MNHEY, CDR2 SMNVEV (reference sequence). The CDR3 is made up of 14 amino acids. The CDR3 is CASRMNTGVGELFF. CDR3 nucleotides: TGTGCCAGCAGGATGAACACAGGGGTCGGGGAGCTGTTTTTT.

CDR3 region: CASSFQGFDEQYV. The CDR3 DNA reads TGTGCCAGCAGTTTTCAGGGGTTCGACGAGCAGTACGTC. V gene TRBV27 combines with J gene TRBJ2-7; TRBD1 might be the D (6 bases). The germline V gene encodes CDR1 MNHEY and CDR2 SMNVEV (reference sequence). V shed 3 bases and J shed 5 bases, with 11 bases lying between them. There are 13 residues in the CDR3.

V gene TRBV27 combines with J gene TRBJ2-1, with 12 positions matching TRBD2. CDR3 size: 17 residues. V was pared by 5 bases and J by 4 bases, with 9 bases of the junction left unmatched. Germline values: CDR1 MNHEY, CDR2 SMNVEV (reference sequence). Here the CDR3 reads CASSLLAGGPSYNEQFF. DNA of the CDR3: TGTGCCAGCAGTCTTCTAGCGGGAGGGCCCTCGTACAATGAGCAGTTCTTC.